These 26 T cell receptor beta chains were all obtained from the same sample, sequenced in a study of shared clonotypes between healthy human individuals. Clones were read by immunoSEQ multiplex PCR, and TCRdb kept only the in-frame ones, dropping some. The sample lists a few million clones, just over 90% occurring once. The sequencing input was naive CD4+ T cells from PBMCs. The subset: CD45RA+ positively selected. The receptors originated from a man between 18 and 29 years old in good health. Some clones in this sample may be carry-over from other donors' samples.

The genes are TRBV6-1 and TRBJ1-4; unclear D gene. From germline, CDR1 is MNHNS and CDR2 SASEGT. The CDR3 is 15 amino acids. Between the trimmed V and J ends, which lost 6 bases and 7 bases, there was a span of 18 bases. CDR3 bases: TGTGCCAGCAGGGACGTTCGAAGGATGGTTGAAAAACTGTTTTTT. Residues: CASRDVRRMVEKLFF.

This chain joins TRBV15 and TRBJ2-1; tentative D call: TRBD1 (7 bases). Trimming removed 1 base at V and 14 bases at J, with 24 bases between. From germline, CDR1 is LNHNV and CDR2 YYDKDF (reference sequence). The CDR3 has 16 residues. The CDR3, as DNA: TGTGCCACCAGCAGAGGAAGGGGGCGAATTCAGGAGGGAAAGTTCTTC. As protein: CATSRGRGRIQEGKFF.

The chain couples TRBV5-5 to TRBJ2-7; tentative D call: TRBD2 (5 bases). The CDR3 has 14 amino acids. Germline V lookup: CDR1 SGHKS, CDR2 YYEKEE (reference sequence). V dropped 1 base and J dropped 5 bases, with 13 bases sitting between them. CDR3 amino acids: CASSLSPKRDEQYF. The DNA for the CDR3 is TGTGCCAGCAGCTTGTCTCCCAAGAGGGACGAGCAGTACTTC.

This chain links TRBV7-2 with TRBJ2-7; 11 bases are a match to TRBD2. The junction had 2 bases not matched to a gene; V was cut back by 4 bases and J by 0 bases. This CDR3 spans 15 amino acids. Germline lookup yields CDR1 SGHTA and CDR2 FQGNSA. The CDR3 sequence: CASSYTSGGSYEQYF. The CDR3 coding sequence is TGTGCCAGCAGCTATACTAGCGGGGGCTCCTACGAGCAGTACTTC.

The rearrangement joins TRBV4-2 to TRBJ2-1; tentative D call: TRBD2 (6 bases). Per the germline V gene, CDR1 is LGHNA and CDR2 is YNFKEQ. The CDR3 spans 16 residues. The V end was cut by 1 base, the J end by 3 bases, with 13 bases between. As DNA, the CDR3 is TGTGCCAGCAGCCAAGTCGCGGGAAGTGGCTACAATGAGCAGTTCTTC. Its translation: CASSQVAGSGYNEQFF.

As concerns this clone: The same CDR3 is also encoded by other DNA sequences in this sample. The chain recombines TRBV15 with TRBJ2-7; weak D call: TRBD1 (5 bases). V was clipped by 1 base and J by 3 bases, with 7 bases between them. The CDR3 contains 13 residues. The germline gives CDR1 LNHNV, CDR2 YYDKDF (reference sequence). The CDR3: CATSRVQGYEQYF. CDR3 sequence (DNA): TGTGCCACCAGCAGAGTTCAGGGCTACGAGCAGTACTTC.

The rearrangement joins TRBV7-9 to TRBJ1-2; tentatively, D is TRBD1 (6 bases). This CDR3 region has 17 residues. V dropped 5 bases and J dropped 2 bases, with 21 bases sitting between them. CDR1 is SEHNR, CDR2 FQNEAQ, per germline (reference sequence). Here the CDR3 reads CASSPRGTLKPNYGYTF. CDR3 coding DNA: TGTGCCAGCAGCCCTAGGGGGACTCTAAAGCCCAACTATGGCTACACCTTC.

This chain links TRBV28 with TRBJ1-2; D perhaps matches TRBD1 (6 bases). The V end was cut by 5 bases, the J end by 7 bases, with 23 bases between. Germline CDR1 and CDR2: MDHEN and SYDVKM. The CDR3 consists of 16 residues. The CDR3: CASSVYRQAAGGGYTF. CDR3 nucleotides: TGTGCCAGCAGTGTCTACCGACAGGCGGCGGGTGGTGGCTACACCTTC.

This chain uses TRBV7-2 with TRBJ2-7, with 9 bases identical to TRBD2. After removal of 5 bases from V and 0 bases from J, the junction contained 11 bases not matched to a gene. CDR1 is SGHTA and CDR2 is FQGNSA in the germline V gene. CDR3 length equals 17 residues. CDR3 DNA sequence: TGTGCCAGCAGCGCCCAGCTCATAGCGGGGGTCTCCTACGAGCAGTACTTC. It specifies CASSAQLIAGVSYEQYF.

The chain joins TRBV14 to TRBJ2-7; D uncertain. With 0 bases removed from V and 9 bases from J, the gap between germline ends came to 12 bases. Germline-derived CDR1 and CDR2 are SGHDN and FVKESK. The CDR3 totals 13 residues. The CDR3 nucleotides are TGTGCCAGCAGCCAAGATATGAGGATCGGGCAGTACTTC. Its protein is CASSQDMRIGQYF.

The chain is built from TRBV2 and TRBJ2-3; 9 bases are a match to TRBD2. This CDR3 is 15 amino acids long. Per germline, CDR1 SNHLY and CDR2 FYNNEI. J was trimmed by 10 bases and V by 0 bases; bases with no gene match: 8. DNA of the CDR3: TGTGCCAGCAGTGAAGCCGGGACTAGCACCCCGGCGCAGTATTTT. Protein product: CASSEAGTSTPAQYF.

This chain connects TRBV7-9 to TRBJ1-1, with 11 bases aligning to TRBD1. Germline-derived CDR1 and CDR2 are SEHNR and FQNEAQ (reference sequence). Unmatched junction bases numbered 1, after V lost 6 bases and J lost 4 bases. The CDR3 length is 13 residues. Here the CDR3 reads CASRGQGGTEAFF. The DNA for the CDR3 is TGTGCCAGCAGGGGACAGGGGGGCACTGAAGCTTTCTTT.

The chain recombines TRBV11-2 with TRBJ2-2, with D perhaps matching TRBD2 (6 bases). The germline V and J ends were trimmed by 0 bases and 6 bases, with 23 bases remaining between them. This CDR3 contains 19 residues. Germline V lookup: CDR1 SGHAT, CDR2 FQNNGV. The CDR3 sequence: CASSLDFRTSSRFAGELFF. CDR3 nucleotides: TGTGCCAGCAGCTTAGATTTTAGAACTAGCAGTAGGTTCGCCGGGGAGCTGTTTTTT.

For this clone: The same CDR3 is also encoded by other DNA sequences in this sample. This chain connects TRBV9 to TRBJ2-7; TRBD1 matches at 8 bases. Germline lookup yields CDR1 SGDLS and CDR2 YYNGEE. J gave up 3 bases and V 2 bases, and 4 bases lay outside the gene matches. The CDR3 contains 14 residues. In DNA, the CDR3 is TGTGCCAGCAGCGTCGGGACAGGAAACTACGAGCAGTACTTC. Protein sequence: CASSVGTGNYEQYF.

The table lists this clone with a count of one. The V gene is TRBV6-6, the J gene TRBJ2-7, with 8 bases that match TRBD1. This CDR3 is built from 15 residues. Germline V gene data show CDR1 as MNHNY and CDR2 as SVGAGI (reference sequence). J lost 2 bases, V lost 7 bases, and 10 bases had no gene match. The CDR3 DNA is TGTGCCAGCACACCGGGGGCAGGGGGCACCTACGAGCAGTACTTC. This codes for CASTPGAGGTYEQYF.

The chain carries TRBV29-1 and TRBJ2-3, with D perhaps given as TRBD1 or TRBD2 (5 bases each). Between the trimmed V and J ends, which lost 6 bases and 3 bases, there was a span of 10 bases. There are 12 residues in the CDR3. Germline V gene data show CDR1 as SQVTM and CDR2 as ANQGSEA. This chain's CDR3 is CSVMGETDTQYF. CDR3 coding DNA: TGCAGCGTCATGGGGGAAACAGATACGCAGTATTTT.

CDR3 residues: CASSLSPPPPGEQFF. CDR3 nucleotide sequence: TGTGCCAGCAGTTTATCCCCCCCTCCACCAGGTGAGCAGTTCTTC. The V gene is TRBV27, the J gene TRBJ2-1, with unresolved D. Trimming left V 0 bases short and J 9 bases short, with 15 bases between. Germline V gene data show CDR1 as MNHEY and CDR2 as SMNVEV (reference sequence). CDR3 size: 15 residues.

On this clone itself: Other DNA sequences in the same sample also yield this CDR3. This CDR3 reads CASSLTGGETQYF. For the CDR3, the DNA is TGTGCCAGCAGTCTGACGGGGGGGGAGACCCAGTACTTC. The genes are TRBV27 and TRBJ2-5, with 8 bases aligning to TRBD2. Per the germline V gene, CDR1 is MNHEY and CDR2 is SMNVEV (reference sequence). With V trimmed by 5 bases and J by 5 bases, 4 bases remained unmatched. This CDR3 region has 13 residues.

V usage is TRBV5-3 and J usage is TRBJ2-7; a weak D match, TRBD1 (5 bases). TRBV5-3 is an ORF for which the function is uncertain. The germline V and J ends were trimmed by 1 base and 2 bases, with 16 bases remaining between them. The CDR3 covers 16 residues. The CDR3 DNA reads TGTGCCAGAAGCTTGTGCTGGGGAAGGGGCACCTACGAGCAGTACTTC. Amino acids: CARSLCWGRGTYEQYF.

The chain is built from TRBV7-2 and TRBJ1-5; D unresolved. CDR3 length: 15 residues. V lost 4 bases and J lost 6, with 16 bases in between. Germline V lookup: CDR1 SGHTA, CDR2 FQGNSA. CDR3 amino acids: CASSYSPGSAQPQHF. CDR3 coding DNA: TGTGCCAGCAGCTACAGCCCGGGGTCTGCTCAGCCCCAGCATTTT.

The chain couples TRBV7-8 to TRBJ2-2, with TRBD2 as a possible D gene (6 bases). This CDR3 comprises 15 residues. Between the trimmed V and J ends, which lost 0 bases and 7 bases, there was a span of 12 bases. Germline assignment: CDR1 SGHVS and CDR2 FQNEAQ. Here the CDR3 reads CASSLAFGGIGELFF. DNA of the CDR3: TGTGCCAGCAGCTTAGCGTTTGGAGGGATCGGGGAGCTGTTTTTT.

The genes are TRBV11-2 and TRBJ2-7; D is unresolved. The CDR3 is 15 residues long. Trimming took 2 bases from V and 2 from J, leaving 13 bases between them. Germline V gene sequence: CDR1 SGHAT, CDR2 FQNNGV. For the CDR3, the DNA is TGTGCCAGCAGCTTAACTGGATATAGCCCCTACGAGCAGTACTTC. Its translation: CASSLTGYSPYEQYF. Variable domain in full (rest from reference TRBV11-2 and TRBJ2-7): EAGVAQSPRYKIIEKRQSVAFWCNPISGHATLYWYQQILGQGPKLLIQFQNNGVVDDSQLPKDRFSAERLKGVDSTLKIQPAKLEDSAVYLCASSLTGYSPYEQYFGPGTRLTVT.

V is TRBV2 and J is TRBJ2-2; 9 bases agree with TRBD2. Germline V lookup: CDR1 SNHLY, CDR2 FYNNEI. With 2 bases clipped from V and 5 bases from J, the junction kept 3 bases outside the gene matches. The CDR3 is made up of 15 amino acids. CDR3: CASSESGGLTGELFF. CDR3 bases: TGTGCCAGCAGTGAAAGCGGGGGGCTGACCGGGGAGCTGTTTTTT.

This chain joins TRBV27 and TRBJ1-5, with D uncertain. This CDR3 comprises 14 residues. The germline V gene encodes CDR1 MNHEY and CDR2 SMNVEV (reference sequence). Trimming took 8 bases from V and 1 from J, leaving 12 bases between them. The CDR3 region is CASPIKRSNQPQHF. As DNA, the CDR3 is TGTGCCAGCCCCATTAAACGGAGCAATCAGCCCCAGCATTTT.

The genes are TRBV11-3 and TRBJ2-7; D not certain. V lost 8 bases to trimming and J lost 3 bases, with 8 bases between them. CDR1 and CDR2 from the germline V gene are SGHNT and YENEEA. This CDR3 has 11 amino acids. The CDR3 region is CASRSNYEQYF. CDR3 DNA: TGTGCCAGCCGCTCCAACTACGAGCAGTACTTC.

Regarding this clone: The sample has other DNA sequences that encode this CDR3 too. The V and J genes are TRBV7-2 and TRBJ2-5; D is ambiguous. V was pared by 1 base and J by 1 base, with 7 bases between. The CDR3 length is 14 residues. The V gene's germline CDR1 is SGHTA and CDR2 FQGNSA. The CDR3, as DNA: TGTGCCAGCAGCTTAGGTCAGGCCCAAGAGACCCAGTACTTC. Translating gives CASSLGQAQETQYF.